This TCR beta chain was sequenced in a study of radiotherapy plus CTLA-4 blockade in lung cancer. It was focal radiation plus CTLA-4 blockade with ipilimumab that patients with chemo-refractory metastatic non-small-cell lung cancer received. Germline CDR1 reads SNHLY; CDR2 reads FYNNEI. The CDR3 covers 14 residues. Concerning this clone itself: The junction departs from germline at one end; a sequencing error may be responsible. Other DNA sequences in this sample translate to the same CDR3.

The repertoire was sequenced with immunoSEQ multiplex PCR; TCRdb's copy has only in-frame clones and lacks some. The sample lists tens of thousands of clones; about 74% were seen once. This material consisted of peripheral blood, taken from a patient treated with radiotherapy plus ipilimumab. The rearrangement uses TRBV2 and TRBJ2-2, with D perhaps matching TRBD1 (6 bases). This sequence was found in a human donor with non-small cell lung cancer who had stable disease on radiotherapy plus ipilimumab. CDR3 coding DNA: TGTGCCAGCAGTGAATCCAGGTTCGAGGGGGAGCTGTTCTTT. Translating gives CASSESRFEGELFF.